This T cell receptor beta chain was sequenced during a study of CD8 T cells in ankylosing spondylitis. This clonotype was seen only once. Its antigen is currently unknown. A read error may be the cause here, since a much bigger clone is one base away. Study outcomes and limitations: Researchers reportedly found disease-linked clones significantly enriched in matched ankylosing spondylitis synovial fluid.

TCRdb re-called the 5' RACE reads with MiXCR, one entry per CDR3 protein. Among 200,000 to 250,000 distinct CDR3 sequences listed, 8% to 11% were seen once. This CDR3 spans 14 amino acids. From germline, CDR1 is DFQATT and CDR2 SNEGSKA (reference sequence). The clonotype comes from a male donor with ankylosing spondylitis or in good health (not recorded which). Sequencing was carried out using blood, either unsorted or a sorted T cell fraction (not recorded which). J is TRBJ1-5 and V is TRBV20-1; D might be TRBD1 (5 bases). The chain's CDR3 is CSAIDRDAYHPQHF. In DNA form, the CDR3 reads TGCAGTGCTATAGACCGGGACGCCTATCACCCCCAGCATTTT.